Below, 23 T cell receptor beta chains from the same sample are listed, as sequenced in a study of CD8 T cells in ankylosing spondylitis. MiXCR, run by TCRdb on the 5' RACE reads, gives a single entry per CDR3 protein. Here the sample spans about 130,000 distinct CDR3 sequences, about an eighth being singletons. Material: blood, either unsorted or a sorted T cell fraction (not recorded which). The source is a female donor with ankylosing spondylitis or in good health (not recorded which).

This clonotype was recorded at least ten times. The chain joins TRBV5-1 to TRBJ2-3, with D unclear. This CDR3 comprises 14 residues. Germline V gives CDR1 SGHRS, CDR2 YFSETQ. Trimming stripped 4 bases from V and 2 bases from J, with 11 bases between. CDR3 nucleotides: TGCGCCAGCAGCACTTCCCGCGACACAGATACGCAGTATTTT. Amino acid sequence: CASSTSRDTDTQYF.

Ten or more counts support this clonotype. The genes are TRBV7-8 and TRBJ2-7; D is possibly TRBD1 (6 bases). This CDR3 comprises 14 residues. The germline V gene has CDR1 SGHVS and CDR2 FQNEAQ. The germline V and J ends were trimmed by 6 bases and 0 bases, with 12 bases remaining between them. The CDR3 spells CASSPDRRSYEQYF. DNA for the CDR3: TGTGCCAGCAGTCCGGACAGACGCTCCTACGAGCAGTACTTC.

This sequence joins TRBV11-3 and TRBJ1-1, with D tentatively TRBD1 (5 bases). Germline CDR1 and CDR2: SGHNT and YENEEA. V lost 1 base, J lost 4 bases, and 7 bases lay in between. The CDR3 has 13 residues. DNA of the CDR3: TGTGCCAGCAGCTTAGGACAGTCCACTGAAGCTTTCTTT. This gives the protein CASSLGQSTEAFF.

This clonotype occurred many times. CDR3 residues: CAWSPRTGSTEAFF. The CDR3 nucleotides are TGTGCCTGGAGCCCCCGGACAGGCTCCACTGAAGCTTTCTTT. The chain carries TRBV30 and TRBJ1-1; 7 nucleotides align to TRBD1. This CDR3 spans 14 amino acids. The germline gives CDR1 GTSNPN, CDR2 SVGIG (reference sequence). J gave up 4 bases and V 3 bases, and 8 bases lay outside the gene matches.

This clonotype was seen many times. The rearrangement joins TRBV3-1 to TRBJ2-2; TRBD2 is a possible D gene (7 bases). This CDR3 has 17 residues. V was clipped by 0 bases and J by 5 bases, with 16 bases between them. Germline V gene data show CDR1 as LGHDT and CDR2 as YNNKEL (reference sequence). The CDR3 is CASSQDGGGAGTGELFF. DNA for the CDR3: TGTGCCAGCAGCCAAGATGGGGGGGGCGCTGGGACCGGGGAGCTGTTTTTT.

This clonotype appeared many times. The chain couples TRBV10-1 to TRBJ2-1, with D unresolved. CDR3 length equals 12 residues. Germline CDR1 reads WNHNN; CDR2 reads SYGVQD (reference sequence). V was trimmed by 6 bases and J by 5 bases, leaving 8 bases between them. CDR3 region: CASRVLNNEQFF. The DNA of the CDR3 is TGCGCCAGCAGAGTACTAAACAATGAGCAGTTCTTC.

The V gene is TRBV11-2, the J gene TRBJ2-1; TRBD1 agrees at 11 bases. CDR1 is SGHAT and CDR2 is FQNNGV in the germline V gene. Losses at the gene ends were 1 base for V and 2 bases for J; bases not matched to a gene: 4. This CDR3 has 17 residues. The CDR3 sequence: CASSLGGQGATYNEQFF. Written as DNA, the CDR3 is TGTGCCAGCAGCTTAGGAGGACAGGGGGCCACCTACAATGAGCAGTTCTTC.

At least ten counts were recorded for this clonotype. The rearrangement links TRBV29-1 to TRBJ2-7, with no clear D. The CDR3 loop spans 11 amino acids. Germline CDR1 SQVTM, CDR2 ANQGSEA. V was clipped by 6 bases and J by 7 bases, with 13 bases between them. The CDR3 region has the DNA TGCAGCGTCGCCGTCTCTGAGGAGCAGTACTTC. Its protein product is CSVAVSEEQYF.

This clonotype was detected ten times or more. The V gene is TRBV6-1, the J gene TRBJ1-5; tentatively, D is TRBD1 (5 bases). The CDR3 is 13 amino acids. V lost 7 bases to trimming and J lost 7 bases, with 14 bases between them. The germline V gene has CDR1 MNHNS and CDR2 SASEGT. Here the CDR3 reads CASKRGDEQPQHF. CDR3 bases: TGTGCCAGCAAGAGGGGCGATGAGCAGCCCCAGCATTTT.

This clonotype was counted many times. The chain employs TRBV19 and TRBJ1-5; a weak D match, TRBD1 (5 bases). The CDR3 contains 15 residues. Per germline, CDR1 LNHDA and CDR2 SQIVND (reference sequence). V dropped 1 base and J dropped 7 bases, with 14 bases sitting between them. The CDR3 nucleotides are TGTGCCAGTAGTATAGCAGGGACGGCGCCGCAGCCCCAGCATTTT. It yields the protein CASSIAGTAPQPQHF.

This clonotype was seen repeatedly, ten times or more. The CDR3 sequence is CASSPNGQGASNEQFF. The CDR3 bases are TGTGCCAGCTCACCAAATGGACAGGGGGCGTCCAATGAGCAGTTCTTC. The chain joins TRBV18 to TRBJ2-1; 11 bases are a match to TRBD1. Per the germline V gene, CDR1 is KGHSH and CDR2 is LQKENI. V shed 2 bases and J 6 bases; nucleotides not matched to a gene: 6. The CDR3 is made up of 16 amino acids. The variable domain in full, completed from reference TRBV18 and TRBJ2-1, reads NAGVMQNPRHLVRRRGQEARLRCSPMKGHSHVYWYRQLPEEGLKFMVYLQKENIIDESGMPKERFSAEFPKEGPSILRIQQVVRGDSAAYFCASSPNGQGASNEQFFGPGTRLTVL.

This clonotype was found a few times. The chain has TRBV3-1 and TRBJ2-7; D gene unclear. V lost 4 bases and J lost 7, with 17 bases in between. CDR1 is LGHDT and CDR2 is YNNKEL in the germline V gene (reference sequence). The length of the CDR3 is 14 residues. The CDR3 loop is CASSPDATSGEQYF. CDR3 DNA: TGTGCCAGCAGCCCGGACGCGACCTCCGGGGAGCAGTACTTC.

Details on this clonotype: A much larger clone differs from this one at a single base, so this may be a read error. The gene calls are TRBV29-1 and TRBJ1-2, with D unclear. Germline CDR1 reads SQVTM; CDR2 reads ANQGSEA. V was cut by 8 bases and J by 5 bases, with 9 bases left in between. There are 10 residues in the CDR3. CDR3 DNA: TGCAGCATTGTCGGATATGGCTACACCTTC. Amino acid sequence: CSIVGYGYTF.

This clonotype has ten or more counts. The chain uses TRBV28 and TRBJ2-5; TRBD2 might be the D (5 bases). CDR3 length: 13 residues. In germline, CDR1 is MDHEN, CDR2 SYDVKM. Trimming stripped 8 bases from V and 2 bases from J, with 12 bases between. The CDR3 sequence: CASLKRIQETQYF. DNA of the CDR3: TGTGCCAGCCTCAAGCGGATACAAGAGACCCAGTACTTC.

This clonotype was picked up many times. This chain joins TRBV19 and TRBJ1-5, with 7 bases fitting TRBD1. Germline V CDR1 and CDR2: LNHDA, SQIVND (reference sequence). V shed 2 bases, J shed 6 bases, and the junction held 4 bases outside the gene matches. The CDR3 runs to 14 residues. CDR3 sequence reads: CASSIWQGGQPQHF. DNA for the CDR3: TGTGCCAGTAGTATATGGCAGGGGGGTCAGCCCCAGCATTTT.

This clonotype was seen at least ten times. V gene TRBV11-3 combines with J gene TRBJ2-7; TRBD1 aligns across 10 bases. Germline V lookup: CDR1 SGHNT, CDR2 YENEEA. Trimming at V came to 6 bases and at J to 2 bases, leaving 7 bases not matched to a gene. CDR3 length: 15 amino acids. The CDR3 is CASRGGQGVPYEQYF. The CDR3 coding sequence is TGTGCCAGCAGAGGCGGACAGGGGGTACCCTACGAGCAGTACTTC.

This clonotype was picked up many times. CDR3 DNA: TGTGCCACCATGCCTTCGGTGGGGACAGGGGGCAGGAATGAGCAGTTCTTC. It translates to CATMPSVGTGGRNEQFF. The chain uses TRBV15 and TRBJ2-1; 12 positions match TRBD1. Germline V CDR1 and CDR2: LNHNV, YYDKDF (reference sequence). This CDR3 is built from 17 residues. The V segment lost 7 bases and the J segment 7 bases; nucleotides outside the gene matches: 14.

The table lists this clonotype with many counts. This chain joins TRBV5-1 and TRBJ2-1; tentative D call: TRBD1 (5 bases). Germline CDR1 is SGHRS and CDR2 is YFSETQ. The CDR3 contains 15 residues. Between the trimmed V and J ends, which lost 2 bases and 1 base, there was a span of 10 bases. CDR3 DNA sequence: TGCGCCAGCAGCTTCAGGACACAATCCTACAATGAGCAGTTCTTC. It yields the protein CASSFRTQSYNEQFF.

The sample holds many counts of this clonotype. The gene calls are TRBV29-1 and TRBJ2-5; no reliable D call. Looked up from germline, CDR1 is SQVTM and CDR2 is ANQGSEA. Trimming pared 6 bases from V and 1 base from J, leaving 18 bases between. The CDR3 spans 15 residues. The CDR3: CSVTPFSGAQETQYF. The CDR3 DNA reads TGCAGCGTGACCCCATTTTCGGGCGCCCAAGAGACCCAGTACTTC.

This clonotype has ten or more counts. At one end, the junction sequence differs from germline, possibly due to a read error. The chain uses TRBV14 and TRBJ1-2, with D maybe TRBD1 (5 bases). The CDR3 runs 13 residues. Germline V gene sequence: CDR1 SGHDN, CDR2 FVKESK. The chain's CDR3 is CASGQGAVYGYTF. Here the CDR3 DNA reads TGTGCCAGCGGCCAAGGGGCAGTCTATGGCTACACCTTC.

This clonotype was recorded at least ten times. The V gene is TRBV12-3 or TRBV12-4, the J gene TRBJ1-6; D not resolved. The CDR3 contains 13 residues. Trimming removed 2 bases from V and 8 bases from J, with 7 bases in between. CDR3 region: CASSLLVDSPLHF. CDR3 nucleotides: TGTGCCAGCAGTTTACTCGTGGATTCACCCCTCCACTTT.

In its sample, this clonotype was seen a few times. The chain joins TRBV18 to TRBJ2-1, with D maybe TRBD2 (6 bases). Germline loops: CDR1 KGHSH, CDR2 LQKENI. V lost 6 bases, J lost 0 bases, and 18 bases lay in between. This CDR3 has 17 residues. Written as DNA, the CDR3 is TGTGCCAGCTCCCCTGGGGGGTTTTCAAGCTCCTACAATGAGCAGTTCTTC. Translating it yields CASSPGGFSSSYNEQFF.

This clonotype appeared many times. The CDR3 DNA reads TGCGCCAGCAGCTTGGAGGGGGCGGGAGGCAGGGATGAGCAGTTCTTC. This encodes CASSLEGAGGRDEQFF. The chain links TRBV5-1 to TRBJ2-1; D may be TRBD2 (8 bases). V was trimmed by 0 bases and J by 8 bases, leaving 18 bases between them. CDR3 length: 16 amino acids. The germline V gene has CDR1 SGHRS and CDR2 YFSETQ. The variable domain in full, completed from reference TRBV5-1 and TRBJ2-1, reads KAGVTQTPRYLIKTRGQQVTLSCSPISGHRSVSWYQQTPGQGLQFLFEYFSETQRNKGNFPGRFSGRQFSNSRSEMNVSTLELGDSALYLCASSLEGAGGRDEQFFGPGTRLTVL.